This T cell receptor (beta chain) was captured in a study of lymphopenia after photon versus proton radiotherapy. Germline values: CDR1 SGHDN, CDR2 FVKESK. Trimming cost V 4 bases and J 6 bases; bases outside gene matches: 8. The CDR3 contains 14 residues. On this clone itself: Its specificity is not known.

Assay: immunoSEQ multiplex PCR; the TCRdb copy retains only in-frame clones and omits some. The repertoire holds approximately 40,000 clones, roughly 86% seen once, with approximately 10% in the top ten. Study-wide points: Under photons, naive T cells and diversity fell while effector/memory populations rose. Authors raise, but do not show, better survival with proton therapy.

The genes are TRBV14 and TRBJ2-7; 8 nucleotides align to TRBD1. The clonotype was recovered from a woman in her 70s with pancreatic cancer. Some clones in this sample may be carry-over from other donors' samples. The sample consisted of peripheral blood, taken from a patient treated with proton-based radiotherapy. This CDR3 reads CASSLSRGLGEQYF. CDR3 DNA: TGTGCCAGCAGCCTTAGCAGGGGGCTCGGCGAGCAGTACTTC.